This TCR beta chain is drawn from a study of CD8 T cells in Susac syndrome (dated by TCRdb to between 2018 and 2021). Background for the entire study: Repertoire sequencing was used to test whether CD8+ T cell activation and differentiation in Susac syndrome was antigen driven.

High-throughput TCR beta sequencing profiled peripheral blood CD8+ and CD4+ T cells from healthy donors, Susac syndrome patients and multiple sclerosis patients. Treatment-naive patients with stable or active relapsing-remitting disease fulfilling revised McDonald criteria were used as multiple sclerosis controls. Bulk CD8+ and CD4+ T cells were purified by magnetic negative isolation, while CD8+ TEMRA cells were enriched using FACS. Blood was collected in EDTA tubes and processed within 24 hours, with PBMCs isolated through density gradient centrifugation. PBMCs intended for TCR sequencing were cryopreserved in liquid nitrogen and were subsequently thawed in a 37 degrees C water bath. Purity of sorted or isolated CD4+, CD8+ and CD8+ TEMRA cells was at least 90%. RNA was extracted with the RNeasy kit and roughly 0.5 to 1 ug was reverse transcribed using random hexamers. The immunoSEQ multiplex PCR assay, which covers 54 Vbeta and 13 Jbeta segments, was used to amplify TCR beta CDR3 regions. Bias from PCR amplification was corrected by using a synthetic template baseline for primer optimization and for computational correction. The study's processing was this. Reads were annotated to V, D and J genes according to IMGT and were analyzed with immunoSEQ Analyzer, with only productive sequences retained. To calculate clonality, Shannon entropy was normalized by log2 of the number of productive unique sequences and then subtracted from one. For each patient and control, public and private clones were evaluated among the 100 most prevalent clones. Susac-specific clones were defined as absent from healthy and MS cohorts, 800 to 1,200 published viral clones and other ImmuneACCESS disease sequences. The raw public reads went through TCRdb reprocessing: fastp at Q25, MiXCR clone calling, in-frame beta chains kept. Here each entry gathers all rows of one CDR3 protein and keeps the most common genes and DNA. The V and J calls come from TCRdb's annotation, not from the publication. For this sample there are around 180,000 distinct CDR3 sequences; approximately 94% appear just once. The top ten constitute approximately 0.09% of the sample.

This clonotype occurred once. No antigen is known for it. It has no much larger one-base neighbor in the sample; base qualities were not kept. Weak support is all one read offers. Broad study findings and their caveats: The TCR sequencing and HLA analysis was acknowledged to have included a relatively small number of individuals.

From the cysteine through the phenylalanine, the CDR3 covers 12 amino acids. Here the CDR3 DNA is all that survives: 36 bases in frame from base 1. V sheds 7 bases and J sheds 1 base, leaving 10 bases between their ends. Per the germline V gene, SQVTM is the CDR1 and ANQGSEA is the CDR2. The source of this sequence is a human donor with multiple sclerosis. The sample taken for sequencing was CD4+ T cells from PBMCs. In this chain, TRBV29-1 is recombined with TRBJ2-5; the D segment could be TRBD1, given 6 matching bases. The nucleotide sequence reads TGCAGCGGGGGACACTTCCAAGAGACCCAGTACTTC. The encoded protein is CSGGHFQETQYF.